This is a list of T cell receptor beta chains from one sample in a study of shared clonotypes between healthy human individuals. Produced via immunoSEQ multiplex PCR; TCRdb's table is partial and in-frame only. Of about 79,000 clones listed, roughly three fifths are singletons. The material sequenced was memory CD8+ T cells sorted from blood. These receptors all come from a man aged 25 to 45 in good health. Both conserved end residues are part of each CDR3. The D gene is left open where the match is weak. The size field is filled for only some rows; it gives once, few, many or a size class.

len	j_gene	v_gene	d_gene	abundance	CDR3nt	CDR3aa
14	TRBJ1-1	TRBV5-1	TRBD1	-	TGCGCCAGCAGCTGGGGACAGGGGGCCACTGAAGCTTTCTTT	CASSWGQGATEAFF
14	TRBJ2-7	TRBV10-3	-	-	TGTGCCATCAGTGAGTCGTCAGGGTACTACGAGCAGTACTTC	CAISESSGYYEQYF
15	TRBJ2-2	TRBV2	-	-	TGTGCCAGCAGATTCAGCGAGGCGAACACCGGGGAGCTGTTTTTT	CASRFSEANTGELFF
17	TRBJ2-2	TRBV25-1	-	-	TGTGCCAGCAGTGAAAGTCGTTATAGGGAGACCACCGGGGAGCTGTTTTTT	CASSESRYRETTGELFF
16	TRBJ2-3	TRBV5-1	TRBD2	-	TGCGCCAGCAGCTTGTGGGCTAGCGGGAGTGCAGATACGCAGTATTTT	CASSLWASGSADTQYF
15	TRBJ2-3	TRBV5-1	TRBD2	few	TGCGCCAGCAGCTTGTCACCGGGAGGGACAGATACGCAGTATTTT	CASSLSPGGTDTQYF
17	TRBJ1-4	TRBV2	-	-	TGTGCCAGCAGTGTTGCGGCGGTCGTAACAGGGAATGAAAAACTGTTTTTT	CASSVAAVVTGNEKLFF
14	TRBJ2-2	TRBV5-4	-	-	TGTGCCAGCAGCCGGGGCCCGAACACCGGGGAGCTGTTTTTT	CASSRGPNTGELFF
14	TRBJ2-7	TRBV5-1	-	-	TGCGCCACCCTCCCCCGGGACAACTCCTACGAGCAGTACTTC	CATLPRDNSYEQYF
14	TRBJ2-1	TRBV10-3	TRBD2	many	TGTGCCATCAGTGAGGGGCGGGAGTACAATGAGCAGTTCTTC	CAISEGREYNEQFF
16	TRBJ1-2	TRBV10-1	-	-	TGCGCCAGCAGTCCCCATCGCCTACCACTGAACTATGGCTACACCTTC	CASSPHRLPLNYGYTF
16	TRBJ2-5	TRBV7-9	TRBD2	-	TGTGCCAGCAGCTCGGGACTAGCCCCGTACCAAGAGACCCAGTACTTC	CASSSGLAPYQETQYF
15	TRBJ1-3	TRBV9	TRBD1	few	TGTGCCAGCAGCTGGACAGGGACCTCTGGAAACACCATATATTTT	CASSWTGTSGNTIYF
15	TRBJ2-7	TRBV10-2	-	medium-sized	TGCGCCAGCAGTGAGTGGAGTACGGCCTCCTACGAGCAGTACTTC	CASSEWSTASYEQYF
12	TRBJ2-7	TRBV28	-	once	TGTGCCAGCAGTTCCCTTCGGTACGAGCAGTACTTC	CASSSLRYEQYF
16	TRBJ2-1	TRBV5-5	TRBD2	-	TGTGCCAGCAGCTTGGGACTAGCGGGAGCGGGAGATGAGCAGTTCTTC	CASSLGLAGAGDEQFF
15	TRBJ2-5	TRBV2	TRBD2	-	TGTGCCAGCAGCCCGACTAGCGGCTTCCAAGAGACCCAGTACTTC	CASSPTSGFQETQYF
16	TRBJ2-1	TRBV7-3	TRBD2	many	TGTGCCAGCAGCTCCACTAGCGGAGTTACCTACAATGAGCAGTTCTTC	CASSSTSGVTYNEQFF
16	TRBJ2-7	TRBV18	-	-	TGTGCCAGCTCACCACCAATCCACACAACCTCCTACGAGCAGTACTTC	CASSPPIHTTSYEQYF
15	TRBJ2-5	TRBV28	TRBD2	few	TGTGCCAGCAGCCCTTCAACTAGCGGAGACGAGACCCAGTACTTC	CASSPSTSGDETQYF
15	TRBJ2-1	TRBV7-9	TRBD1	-	TGTGCCAGCAGCCCGGAGGGACAGGTCCACAATGAGCAGTTCTTC	CASSPEGQVHNEQFF
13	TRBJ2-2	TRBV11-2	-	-	TGTGCCAGCAGGTCCCAGGGTCCCGGGGAGCTGTTTTTT	CASRSQGPGELFF
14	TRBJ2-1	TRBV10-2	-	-	TGCGCCAGCAGCGGGACTCGATCCTACAATGAGCAGTTCTTC	CASSGTRSYNEQFF
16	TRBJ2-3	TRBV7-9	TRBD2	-	TGTGCCAGCGGTCGGGGGCTAGCGGGAGGGCCTGATACGCAGTATTTT	CASGRGLAGGPDTQYF
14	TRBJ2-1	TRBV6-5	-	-	TGTGCCAGCGGACTGGACGGGGACTACAATGAGCAGTTCTTC	CASGLDGDYNEQFF
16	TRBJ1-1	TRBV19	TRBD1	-	TGTGCCAGTAGTAGGGGGACAGAAATGATGAACACTGAAGCTTTCTTT	CASSRGTEMMNTEAFF
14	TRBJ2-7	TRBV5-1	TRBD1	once	TGCGCCAGCAGCCCGGCGGACAGGGGTCGCGAGCAGTACTTC	CASSPADRGREQYF
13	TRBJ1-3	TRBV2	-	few	TGTGCCGGAGGACAGAGCTCTGGAAACACCATATATTTT	CAGGQSSGNTIYF
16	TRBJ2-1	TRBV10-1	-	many	TGCGCCAGCAGTGAGGTGGCCTTTAGCTCCTACAATGAGCAGTTCTTC	CASSEVAFSSYNEQFF
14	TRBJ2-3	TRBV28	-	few	TGTGCCAGCAGTTTAGGACAGCACACAGATACGCAGTATTTT	CASSLGQHTDTQYF
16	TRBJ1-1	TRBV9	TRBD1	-	TGTGCCAGCAGCGTAGGTTTAGGGGACAGTGACACTGAAGCTTTCTTT	CASSVGLGDSDTEAFF
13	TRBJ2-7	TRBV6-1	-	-	TGTGCCAGTTCGGACTTGGCCCCCTACGAGCAGTACTTC	CASSDLAPYEQYF
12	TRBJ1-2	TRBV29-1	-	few	TGCAGCGTTGAGGACAGTAACTATGGCTACACCTTC	CSVEDSNYGYTF
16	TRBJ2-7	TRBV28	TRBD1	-	TGTGCCAGCAGTTTAGAGGGGACAGCGAAGAACTACGAGCAGTACTTC	CASSLEGTAKNYEQYF
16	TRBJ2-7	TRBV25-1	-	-	TGTGCCAGCAGTGAGGTAGTGGACAGCTACTCCTACGAGCAGTACTTC	CASSEVVDSYSYEQYF
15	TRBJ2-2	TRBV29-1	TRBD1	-	TGCAGCGTTGCGACTCAGGGGGCCTACACCGGGGAGCTGTTTTTT	CSVATQGAYTGELFF
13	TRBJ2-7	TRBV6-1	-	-	TGTGCCAGCAGTGACTTGAGAGCCTACGAGCAGTACTTC	CASSDLRAYEQYF
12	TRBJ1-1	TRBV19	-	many	TGTGCCAGTAGTGCAGACAACACTGAAGCTTTCTTT	CASSADNTEAFF
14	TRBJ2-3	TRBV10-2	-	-	TGCGCCAGCAGTGTTTCCCCAGGGATAGATACGCAGTATTTT	CASSVSPGIDTQYF
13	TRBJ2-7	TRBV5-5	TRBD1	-	TGTGCCAGCAGCTGGACAGGCTCCTACGAGCAGTACTTC	CASSWTGSYEQYF
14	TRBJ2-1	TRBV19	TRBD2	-	TGTGCCAGTAGTATTGCTGCGGGAGGGTCTGAGCAGTTCTTC	CASSIAAGGSEQFF
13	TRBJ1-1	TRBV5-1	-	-	TGCGCCAGCAGGGCCGCAGAGGACACTGAAGCTTTCTTT	CASRAAEDTEAFF
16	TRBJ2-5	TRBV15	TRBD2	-	TGTGCCACCAGCAGTATAACTTGGGGAGGGCCCGAGACCCAGTACTTC	CATSSITWGGPETQYF
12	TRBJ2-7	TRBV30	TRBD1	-	TGTGCCTGGAGCGTGACAGGGACCGAGCAGTACTTC	CAWSVTGTEQYF
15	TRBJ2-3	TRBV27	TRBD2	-	TGTGCCAGCACTATGGCTAGCGGGAGCATAGATACGCAGTATTTT	CASTMASGSIDTQYF
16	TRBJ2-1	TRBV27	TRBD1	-	TGTGCCAGCAGTTTACCTTCCGGGACAGGGGGCAATGAGCAGTTCTTC	CASSLPSGTGGNEQFF
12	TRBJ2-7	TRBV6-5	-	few	TGTGCCAGCAGTCAGGACAGCTACGAGCAGTACTTC	CASSQDSYEQYF
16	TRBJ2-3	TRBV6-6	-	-	TGTGCCAGCAGAGACCCTACGGGACCAAACACAGATACGCAGTATTTT	CASRDPTGPNTDTQYF
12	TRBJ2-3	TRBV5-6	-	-	TGTGCCAGCAGTAAAATTGGGGGTACGCAGTATTTT	CASSKIGGTQYF
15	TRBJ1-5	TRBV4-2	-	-	TGTGCCAGCAGCCAAGTCCCAGTTAGCAATCAGCCCCAGCATTTT	CASSQVPVSNQPQHF
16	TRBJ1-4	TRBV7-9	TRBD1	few	TGTGCCAGCAGCTTTTCAGGGGACAGAGTTAATGAAAAACTGTTTTTT	CASSFSGDRVNEKLFF
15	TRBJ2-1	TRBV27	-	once	TGTGCCAGCAGCCTGGGGCCCACCGACTACAATGAGCAGTTCTTC	CASSLGPTDYNEQFF
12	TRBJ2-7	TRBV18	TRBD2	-	TGTGCCAGCTCACCAAACGGACTAGGGCAGTACTTC	CASSPNGLGQYF
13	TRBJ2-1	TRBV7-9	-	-	TGTGCCAGCGGCTTGAATAGTAACAATGAGCAGTTCTTC	CASGLNSNNEQFF
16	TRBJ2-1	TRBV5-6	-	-	TGTGCCAGCAGCTTGGGAACCTCAGCGCGCAACAATGAGCAGTTCTTC	CASSLGTSARNNEQFF
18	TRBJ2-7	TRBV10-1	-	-	TGCGCCAGCAGTGCCCACTGGAGGGTAGTCCTTGAATCCTACGAGCAGTACTTC	CASSAHWRVVLESYEQYF
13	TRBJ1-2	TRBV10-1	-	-	TGCGCCAGCAGTGAACACAGGACATATGGCTACACCTTC	CASSEHRTYGYTF
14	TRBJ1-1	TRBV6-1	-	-	TGTGCCAGCAGCCCACAGGAACAGAACACTGAAGCTTTCTTT	CASSPQEQNTEAFF
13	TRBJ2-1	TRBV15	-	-	TGTGCCACCAGCAGAGATCAGGGGAATGAGCAGTTCTTC	CATSRDQGNEQFF